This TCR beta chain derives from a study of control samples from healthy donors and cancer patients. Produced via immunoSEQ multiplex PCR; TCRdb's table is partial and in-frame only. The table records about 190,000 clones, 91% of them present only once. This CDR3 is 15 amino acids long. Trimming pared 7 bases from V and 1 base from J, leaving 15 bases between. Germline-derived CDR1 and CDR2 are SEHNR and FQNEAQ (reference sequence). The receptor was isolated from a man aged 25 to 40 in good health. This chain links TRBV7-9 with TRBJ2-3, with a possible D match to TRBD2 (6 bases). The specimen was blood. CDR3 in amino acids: CASTTWRGRTDTQYF. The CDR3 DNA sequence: TGTGCCAGCACCACCTGGCGGGGTCGCACAGATACGCAGTATTTT. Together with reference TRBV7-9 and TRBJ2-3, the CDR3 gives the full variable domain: DTGVSQNPRHKITKRGQNVTFRCDPISEHNRLYWYRQTLGQGPEFLTYFQNEAQLEKSRLLSDRFSAERPKGSFSTLEIQRTEQGDSAMYLCASTTWRGRTDTQYFGPGTRLTVL.